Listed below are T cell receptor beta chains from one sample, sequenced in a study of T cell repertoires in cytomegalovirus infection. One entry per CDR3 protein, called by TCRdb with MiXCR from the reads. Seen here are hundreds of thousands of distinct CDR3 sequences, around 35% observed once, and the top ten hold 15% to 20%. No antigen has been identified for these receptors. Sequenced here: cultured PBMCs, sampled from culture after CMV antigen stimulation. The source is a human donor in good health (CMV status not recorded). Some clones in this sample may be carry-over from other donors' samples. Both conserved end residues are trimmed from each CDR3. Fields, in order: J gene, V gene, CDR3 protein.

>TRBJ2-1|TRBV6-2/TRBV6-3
ASSYSAGSYNEQF
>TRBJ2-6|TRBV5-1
ASSYLTGGANVLT
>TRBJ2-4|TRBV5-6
ASSFRAGAKNIQY
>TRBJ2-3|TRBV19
ASSIRGSGRATDTQY
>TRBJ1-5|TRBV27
ASSDREDQPQH
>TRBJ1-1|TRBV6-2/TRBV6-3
ASLLNLANTEAF
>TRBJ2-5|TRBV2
ASEQGETQY
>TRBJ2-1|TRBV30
AWSVMDEQF
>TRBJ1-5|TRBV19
ASSIGQAGVSNQPQH
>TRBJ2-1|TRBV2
ASSYRGTSYNEQF
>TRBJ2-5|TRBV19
ASKRAGGVETQY
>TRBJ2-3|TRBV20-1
SARKGSAIADTQY
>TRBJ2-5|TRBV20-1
SASPGQGFQETQY
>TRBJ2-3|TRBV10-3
AISHPTGRRADTQY
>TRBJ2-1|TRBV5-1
ASSLDLAGTYNEQF
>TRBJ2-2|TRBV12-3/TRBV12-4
ASSFLQGTGELF
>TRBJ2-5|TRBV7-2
ASSSTPADFETQY
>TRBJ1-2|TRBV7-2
ASSFRAAANYGYT
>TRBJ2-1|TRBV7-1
ASSSGQGWDNEQF
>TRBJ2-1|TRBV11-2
ASSLNREQF
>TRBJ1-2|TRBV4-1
ASSQGGDAYGYT
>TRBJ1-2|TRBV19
ASSTPGGPPNYGYT
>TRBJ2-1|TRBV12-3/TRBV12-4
ASSPRDTNLGEQF
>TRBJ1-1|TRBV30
ARKGGSHTEAF
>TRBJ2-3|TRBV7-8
ASSFLQGKDTQY
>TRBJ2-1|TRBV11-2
ASSDYRSGGRSYNEQF
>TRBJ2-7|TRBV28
ASSFYLGQGSSYEQY
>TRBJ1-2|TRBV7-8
ASSPRGFYGYT
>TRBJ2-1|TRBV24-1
ATRCSCRGDKVNYNEQF
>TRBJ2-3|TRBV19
ASTHSGGAYTQY
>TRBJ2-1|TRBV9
ASSVFPGYNEQF